These T cell receptor beta chains were read from a single sample in a study of cytomegalovirus exposure and HLA in healthy donors. The assay was immunoSEQ multiplex PCR, and TCRdb's table has in-frame clones only and misses some. Of 150,000 to 200,000 clones in the sample, 96% are singletons; the top ten hold 0.8% to 0.95%. The specimen was PBMCs. These receptors originate from a woman aged 18 to 35 in good health and CMV-seronegative. Both conserved end residues are part of each CDR3. The order of the fields is V gene, clone size, D gene, J gene, CDR3 protein, CDR3 DNA. D genes are given only for firm matches. A clone size is listed for some rows: how often the clone was seen (once, few, many), or a class if it is expanded.

v_call: TRBV20-1; clone_size: once; d_call: -; j_call: TRBJ2-7; cdr3_aa: CSASGQGKQYF; cdr3_nt: TGCAGTGCTAGTGGGCAGGGCAAGCAGTACTTC
v_call: TRBV9; clone_size: -; d_call: TRBD1; j_call: TRBJ2-7; cdr3_aa: CASSPDRGKTYEQYF; cdr3_nt: TGTGCCAGCAGCCCCGACAGGGGGAAAACCTACGAGCAGTACTTC
v_call: TRBV9; clone_size: -; d_call: -; j_call: TRBJ2-1; cdr3_aa: CASSVDVGEEQFF; cdr3_nt: TGTGCCAGCAGCGTAGATGTCGGGGAGGAGCAGTTCTTC
v_call: TRBV19; clone_size: -; d_call: -; j_call: TRBJ2-5; cdr3_aa: CASSRQGVETQYF; cdr3_nt: TGTGCCAGTAGTAGGCAAGGGGTAGAGACCCAGTACTTC
v_call: TRBV6-1; clone_size: once; d_call: -; j_call: TRBJ1-2; cdr3_aa: CASILGGSYGYTF; cdr3_nt: -
v_call: TRBV6-6; clone_size: -; d_call: TRBD2; j_call: TRBJ2-1; cdr3_aa: CASSYSAAGGYNEQFF; cdr3_nt: TGTGCCAGCAGTTACTCGGCAGCGGGGGGGTACAATGAGCAGTTCTTC
v_call: TRBV7-3; clone_size: -; d_call: TRBD1; j_call: TRBJ2-1; cdr3_aa: CASSSGTARYNEQFF; cdr3_nt: TGTGCCAGCAGCTCCGGGACAGCCCGATACAATGAGCAGTTCTTC
v_call: TRBV29-1; clone_size: -; d_call: -; j_call: TRBJ2-3; cdr3_aa: CSVEPGGRERRSTDTQYF; cdr3_nt: TGCAGCGTTGAACCCGGCGGCAGGGAAAGAAGAAGCACAGATACGCAGTATTTT
v_call: TRBV12-2; clone_size: -; d_call: -; j_call: TRBJ1-6; cdr3_aa: CASRRTGADSPLHF; cdr3_nt: TGTGCAAGTCGCCGTACAGGGGCGGATTCACCCCTCCACTTT
v_call: TRBV5-6; clone_size: -; d_call: -; j_call: TRBJ2-2; cdr3_aa: CASSYATGNTGELFF; cdr3_nt: TGTGCCAGCAGCTATGCGACAGGAAACACCGGGGAGCTGTTTTTT
v_call: TRBV6-6; clone_size: -; d_call: TRBD2; j_call: TRBJ2-7; cdr3_aa: CASSNSGGRSSYEQYF; cdr3_nt: TGTGCCAGCAGTAATAGCGGGGGGAGAAGCTCCTACGAGCAGTACTTC
v_call: TRBV9; clone_size: -; d_call: TRBD1; j_call: TRBJ1-2; cdr3_aa: CASSVNDRVPANYGYTF; cdr3_nt: TGTGCCAGCAGCGTCAACGACAGGGTTCCAGCTAACTATGGCTACACCTTC
v_call: TRBV6-5; clone_size: -; d_call: TRBD2; j_call: TRBJ2-7; cdr3_aa: CASSFRTSGGSGQYF; cdr3_nt: TGTGCCAGCAGTTTTCGGACTAGCGGGGGGTCAGGGCAGTACTTC
v_call: TRBV9; clone_size: -; d_call: TRBD2; j_call: TRBJ2-3; cdr3_aa: CASSVVGLAGGGGDTQYF; cdr3_nt: TGTGCCAGCAGCGTAGTGGGACTAGCGGGGGGCGGAGGAGATACGCAGTATTTT
v_call: TRBV12-5; clone_size: once; d_call: -; j_call: TRBJ2-5; cdr3_aa: CASGSPSLGPQETQYF; cdr3_nt: TGTGCTAGTGGTTCCCCTTCTCTTGGCCCCCAAGAGACCCAGTACTTC
v_call: TRBV11-2; clone_size: -; d_call: -; j_call: TRBJ2-7; cdr3_aa: CASSPATTVTVGYEQYF; cdr3_nt: TGTGCCAGCAGCCCAGCGACGACCGTGACAGTTGGCTACGAGCAGTACTTC
v_call: TRBV2; clone_size: -; d_call: -; j_call: TRBJ2-6; cdr3_aa: CASSWLSGANVLTF; cdr3_nt: TGTGCCAGCAGTTGGCTCTCTGGGGCCAACGTCCTGACTTTC
v_call: TRBV6-1; clone_size: -; d_call: -; j_call: TRBJ2-3; cdr3_aa: CASSGEALATDTQYF; cdr3_nt: TGTGCCAGCAGTGGAGAGGCACTAGCCACAGATACGCAGTATTTT
v_call: TRBV7-6; clone_size: -; d_call: TRBD2; j_call: TRBJ2-7; cdr3_aa: CASSLSSGGAYEQYF; cdr3_nt: TGTGCCAGCAGCTTGTCTAGCGGGGGGGCCTACGAGCAGTACTTC
v_call: TRBV9; clone_size: -; d_call: -; j_call: TRBJ2-3; cdr3_aa: CASSPSSGRQVDTQYF; cdr3_nt: TGTGCCAGCAGCCCAAGTAGCGGCCGCCAGGTGGATACGCAGTATTTT
v_call: TRBV19; clone_size: -; d_call: -; j_call: TRBJ1-5; cdr3_aa: CASSPSTANQPQHF; cdr3_nt: TGTGCCAGTAGTCCCTCGACAGCTAATCAGCCCCAGCATTTT
v_call: TRBV7-9; clone_size: -; d_call: TRBD2; j_call: TRBJ2-7; cdr3_aa: CASSPGLAGGPEQYF; cdr3_nt: TGTGCCAGCAGCCCGGGACTAGCGGGGGGGCCTGAGCAGTACTTC
v_call: TRBV28; clone_size: -; d_call: TRBD1; j_call: TRBJ2-7; cdr3_aa: CASIPASGTGVGEQYF; cdr3_nt: TGTGCCAGCATTCCTGCCTCCGGGACAGGGGTAGGCGAGCAGTACTTC
v_call: TRBV5-1; clone_size: once; d_call: TRBD2; j_call: TRBJ2-3; cdr3_aa: CASSLASFGTSGRTDTQYF; cdr3_nt: TGCGCCAGCAGCTTGGCCAGTTTTGGGACTAGCGGGCGGACGGATACGCAGTATTTT
v_call: TRBV7-2; clone_size: -; d_call: TRBD1; j_call: TRBJ2-7; cdr3_aa: CASRPRDRSSYEQYF; cdr3_nt: TGTGCCAGCAGACCCCGGGACAGGTCCTCCTACGAGCAGTACTTC
v_call: TRBV5-1; clone_size: -; d_call: TRBD2; j_call: TRBJ2-4; cdr3_aa: CASSYASGGVIAKNIQYF; cdr3_nt: TGCGCCAGCAGCTATGCTAGCGGGGGGGTTATAGCCAAAAACATTCAGTACTTC
v_call: TRBV5-6; clone_size: -; d_call: -; j_call: TRBJ2-7; cdr3_aa: CASSSRGSYEQYF; cdr3_nt: TGTGCCAGCAGTTCTCGAGGATCCTACGAGCAGTACTTC
v_call: TRBV19; clone_size: -; d_call: TRBD1; j_call: TRBJ2-1; cdr3_aa: CASSFRQGTGYNEQFF; cdr3_nt: TGTGCCAGTAGTTTCCGCCAAGGGACAGGGTACAATGAGCAGTTCTTC
v_call: TRBV6-5; clone_size: -; d_call: -; j_call: TRBJ1-5; cdr3_aa: CASSLDRSNQPQHF; cdr3_nt: TGTGCCAGCAGCTTGGACAGAAGCAATCAGCCCCAGCATTTT
v_call: TRBV18; clone_size: once; d_call: TRBD2; j_call: TRBJ2-3; cdr3_aa: CASSPLRTSGGASTDTQYF; cdr3_nt: TGTGCCAGCTCACCACTGAGGACTAGCGGGGGGGCAAGCACAGATACGCAGTATTTT
v_call: TRBV29-1; clone_size: -; d_call: -; j_call: TRBJ2-7; cdr3_aa: CSARTDSYEQYF; cdr3_nt: TGCAGCGCCCGGACAGATTCCTACGAGCAGTACTTC
v_call: TRBV6-1; clone_size: -; d_call: -; j_call: TRBJ2-6; cdr3_aa: CASTRDAGANVLTF; cdr3_nt: TGTGCCAGCACCAGGGATGCCGGGGCCAACGTCCTGACTTTC
v_call: TRBV9; clone_size: -; d_call: -; j_call: TRBJ1-2; cdr3_aa: CASSPGVVYGYTF; cdr3_nt: TGTGCCAGCAGCCCCGGGGTTGTCTATGGCTACACCTTC
v_call: TRBV7-9; clone_size: -; d_call: -; j_call: TRBJ1-1; cdr3_aa: CASSLGEALWDTEAFF; cdr3_nt: TGTGCCAGCAGCTTAGGTGAGGCTTTATGGGACACTGAAGCTTTCTTT
v_call: TRBV18; clone_size: -; d_call: -; j_call: TRBJ1-2; cdr3_aa: CASSPTGFF; cdr3_nt: TGTGCCAGCTCACCAACAGGATTCTTC
v_call: TRBV6-5; clone_size: -; d_call: TRBD1; j_call: TRBJ1-2; cdr3_aa: CASRDRGGLNYGYTF; cdr3_nt: TGTGCCAGCAGAGACAGGGGAGGCCTTAACTATGGCTACACCTTC
v_call: TRBV7-9; clone_size: -; d_call: -; j_call: TRBJ1-4; cdr3_aa: CASSLVQPGEKLFF; cdr3_nt: TGTGCCAGCAGCTTAGTTCAGCCAGGGGAAAAACTGTTTTTT
v_call: TRBV19; clone_size: -; d_call: -; j_call: TRBJ2-7; cdr3_aa: CASSITIYHSYEQYF; cdr3_nt: TGTGCCAGTAGTATAACGATTTATCATAGCTACGAGCAGTACTTC
v_call: TRBV11-2; clone_size: -; d_call: -; j_call: TRBJ2-7; cdr3_aa: CASSLDGHEQYF; cdr3_nt: TGTGCCAGCAGCTTAGATGGCCACGAGCAGTACTTC
v_call: TRBV6-6; clone_size: -; d_call: -; j_call: TRBJ2-1; cdr3_aa: CASSYSSPAGEQFF; cdr3_nt: TGTGCCAGCAGTTACTCGAGTCCGGCGGGGGAGCAGTTCTTC
v_call: TRBV9; clone_size: -; d_call: -; j_call: TRBJ1-4; cdr3_aa: CASSVHGTDDEKLFF; cdr3_nt: TGTGCCAGCAGCGTCCACGGGACTGATGATGAAAAACTGTTTTTT
v_call: TRBV27; clone_size: -; d_call: TRBD2; j_call: TRBJ2-1; cdr3_aa: CASSSRGVSNEQFF; cdr3_nt: TGTGCCAGCAGTTCGCGGGGGGTCTCTAATGAGCAGTTCTTC